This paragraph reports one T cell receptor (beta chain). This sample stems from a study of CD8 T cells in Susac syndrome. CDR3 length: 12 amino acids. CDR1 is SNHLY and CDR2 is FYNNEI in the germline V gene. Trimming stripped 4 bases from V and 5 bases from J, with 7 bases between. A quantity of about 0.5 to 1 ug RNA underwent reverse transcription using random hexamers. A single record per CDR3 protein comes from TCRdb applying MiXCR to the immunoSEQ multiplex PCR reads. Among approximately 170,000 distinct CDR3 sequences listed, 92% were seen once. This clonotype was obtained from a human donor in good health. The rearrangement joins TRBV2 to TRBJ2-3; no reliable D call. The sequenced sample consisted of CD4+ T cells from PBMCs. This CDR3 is CASSVLQDTQYF. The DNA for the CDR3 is TGTGCCAGCAGTGTTCTTCAAGATACGCAGTATTTT.